The 5 T cell receptor beta chains presented below share a single source sample, sequenced in a study of STAT5B mutations in CD4+ large granular lymphocyte leukemia (dated 2022 in TCRdb). Library method: the immunoSEQ multiplex PCR assay. TCRdb obtained this table from immuneACCESS and retained in-frame rearrangements with V and J assigned. These tables miss some clones; where compared with another copy, unresolved V genes account for less than half of the shortfall, and the remainder is unexplained. This sample gives roughly 25,000 clones in total; 74% of them show up just once. The ten largest clones represent about a tenth of the sample. Sequenced input: CD4+ T cells from blood buffy coats. These receptors were taken from a human donor in good health.

This sequence joins TRBV10-2 and TRBJ2-7; D call uncertain. Germline CDR1 and CDR2: WSHSY and SAAADI. V lost 2 bases to trimming and J lost 3 bases, with 8 bases between them. CDR3 length equals 13 residues. CDR3: CASSEAPGYEQYF. The CDR3 bases are TGCGCCAGCAGTGAGGCCCCGGGCTACGAGCAGTACTTC.

The J gene is TRBJ1-3, the V gene TRBV7-9, with unresolved D. CDR1 and CDR2 (germline): SEHNR, FQNEAQ (reference sequence). This CDR3 has 14 residues. The germline V and J ends were trimmed by 3 bases and 8 bases, with 14 bases remaining between them. The CDR3 DNA is TGTGCCAGCAGCTTGCTGTCGTTTGGGGACACCATATATTTT. Translated, it gives CASSLLSFGDTIYF.

The CDR3 coding sequence is TGTGCCAGCAGAACACGGGCTGAGGAAAAACTGTTTTTT. This codes for CASRTRAEEKLFF. The gene calls are TRBV28 and TRBJ1-4; D is uncertain. Germline V gene data show CDR1 as MDHEN and CDR2 as SYDVKM. With 6 bases removed from V and 8 bases from J, the gap between germline ends came to 13 bases. The CDR3 spans 13 residues.

This clone was seen just once. This sequence joins TRBV7-2 and TRBJ2-3, with D perhaps TRBD1 or TRBD2 (6 bases each). This CDR3 has 15 amino acids. The germline V gene has CDR1 SGHTA and CDR2 FQGNSA. V lost 7 bases, J lost 4 bases, and 18 bases lay in between. The CDR3 DNA reads TGTGCCAGCACCCTCGAGGGGGGCCCCGCAGATACGCAGTATTTT. Its translation is CASTLEGGPADTQYF. Full variable domain (remainder filled in from reference TRBV7-2 and TRBJ2-3): GAGVSQSPSNKVTEKGKDVELRCDPISGHTALYWYRQSLGQGLEFLIYFQGNSAPDKSGLPSDRFSAERTGGSVSTLTIQRTQQEDSAVYLCASTLEGGPADTQYFGPGTRLTVL.

The chain combines TRBV27 with TRBJ2-3; TRBD1 or TRBD2 may be the D gene (5 bases each). V was trimmed by 2 bases and J by 2 bases, leaving 32 bases between them. The V gene's germline CDR1 is MNHEY and CDR2 SMNVEV (reference sequence). CDR3 length: 22 residues. CDR3 amino acids: CASSLGLPAPGRTRSYTDTQYF. As DNA, the CDR3 is TGTGCCAGCAGTTTAGGCCTTCCTGCTCCGGGACGGACACGTTCTTACACAGATACGCAGTATTTT.